Described below is a single T cell receptor beta chain sequence and its context. Libraries were prepared by immunoSEQ multiplex PCR; TCRdb keeps only in-frame clonotypes and omits some of them. Among some 120,000 clones, roughly 90% were seen once, and the ten largest hold under 40%. Germline assignment: CDR1 SGHTA and CDR2 FQGNSA. Unmatched junction bases numbered 11, after V lost 2 bases and J lost 9 bases. CDR3 size: 15 residues. The entry originates in a study of control samples from healthy donors and cancer patients. The rearrangement joins TRBV7-2 to TRBJ2-7; 9 nucleotides line up with TRBD1. The sequenced sample was blood. The sequence came from a man aged 50-60 years in good health. CDR3 region: CASSLQGQGASGQYF. The CDR3 coding sequence is TGTGCCAGCAGCTTACAGGGACAGGGAGCCTCCGGGCAGTACTTC.